Listed here are 21 T cell receptor beta chains from one sample, sequenced in a study of hypomethylating agent response in myelodysplastic syndrome. Clones were sequenced by immunoSEQ multiplex PCR, and TCRdb holds only the in-frame ones, with some missing. The data show some 6,200 clones, approximately 80% seen once. The specimen comprised bone marrow, sampled before or after starting hypomethylating agent treatment for myelodysplastic syndrome (not recorded which). These receptors were taken from a human donor with myelodysplastic syndrome.

This chain connects TRBV7-2 to TRBJ2-1; no definite D call. This CDR3 contains 12 residues. V was pared by 1 base and J by 6 bases, with 4 bases between. Looked up from germline, CDR1 is SGHTA and CDR2 is FQGNSA. The CDR3 sequence: CASSLERNEQFF. The CDR3 DNA reads as TGTGCCAGCAGCTTAGAACGCAATGAGCAGTTCTTC.

The rearrangement joins TRBV4-1 to TRBJ2-1, with 8 positions matching TRBD2. From germline, CDR1 is MGHRA and CDR2 YSYEKL. With V trimmed by 0 bases and J by 7 bases, 5 bases remained unmatched. CDR3 length: 15 residues. CDR3: CASSQERTSTNEQFF. DNA of the CDR3: TGCGCCAGCAGCCAAGAGAGGACTAGCACGAATGAGCAGTTCTTC.

The chain carries TRBV2 and TRBJ1-4; D not resolved. Looked up from germline, CDR1 is SNHLY and CDR2 is FYNNEI. This CDR3 has 13 amino acids. V was shortened by 8 bases and J by 8 bases, with 15 bases between the two germline ends. The CDR3 DNA reads as TGTGCCAGCCGCCAGCCCTCAAAGGAAAAACTGTTTTTT. It specifies CASRQPSKEKLFF.

In DNA form, the CDR3 reads TGTGCCAGCAGCCCAACAGACAGGGCCTCTCCATTTAACAGGGACTACGAGCAGTACTTC. It translates to CASSPTDRASPFNRDYEQYF. This chain uses TRBV11-3 with TRBJ2-7; TRBD1 aligns across 7 bases. The germline V gene encodes CDR1 SGHNT and CDR2 YENEEA. V lost 5 bases and J lost 3; bases outside the gene matches: 25. The CDR3 has 20 amino acids.

This CDR3 reads CASSLAPPDGLGAFF. For the CDR3, the DNA is TGTGCCAGCAGCTTAGCCCCCCCGGACGGATTGGGGGCTTTCTTT. This chain connects TRBV7-9 to TRBJ1-1; D is uncertain. Trimming shortened V by 0 bases and J by 11 bases, and 19 bases separated the two germline ends. This CDR3 is built from 15 residues. Germline CDR1 is SEHNR and CDR2 is FQNEAQ (reference sequence). The complete variable domain, with remaining parts taken from reference TRBV7-9 and TRBJ1-1, reads DTGVSQNPRHKITKRGQNVTFRCDPISEHNRLYWYRQTLGQGPEFLTYFQNEAQLEKSRLLSDRFSAERPKGSFSTLEIQRTEQGDSAMYLCASSLAPPDGLGAFFGQGTRLTVV.

The chain joins TRBV13 to TRBJ2-1; D uncertain. With 3 bases removed from V and 6 bases from J, the gap between germline ends came to 3 bases. Per the germline V gene, CDR1 is PRHDT and CDR2 is FYEKMQ (reference sequence). The CDR3 runs 11 residues. This CDR3 reads CASSFINEQFF. CDR3 nucleotides: TGTGCCAGCAGCTTCATCAATGAGCAGTTCTTC.

V gene TRBV6-5 combines with J gene TRBJ1-2, with a tentative D call TRBD1 (6 bases). The CDR3 length is 14 residues. The V end lost 6 bases, the J end lost 8 bases, and 19 bases lay between the germline ends. Germline CDR1 reads MNHEY; CDR2 reads SVGAGI. The CDR3 nucleotides read TGTGCCAGCAGGGGCGCCGACAGGACGATAGGCTACACCTTC. Encoded protein: CASRGADRTIGYTF.

This CDR3 reads CASSLAAARTMVKAYEQYF. The CDR3 bases are TGCGCCAGCAGCTTGGCGGCAGCGCGAACGATGGTGAAAGCCTACGAGCAGTACTTC. The chain carries TRBV5-1 and TRBJ2-7; no definite D call. The germline CDR1 and CDR2 sequences are SGHRS and YFSETQ. The CDR3 length is 19 residues. V lost 0 bases, J lost 2 bases, and 24 bases lay in between.

This clone was found once. The chain uses TRBV19 and TRBJ2-1, with D perhaps matching TRBD2 (5 bases). The CDR3 is made up of 17 amino acids. In germline, CDR1 is LNHDA, CDR2 SQIVND (reference sequence). V dropped 3 bases and J dropped 0 bases, with 15 bases sitting between them. CDR3 bases: TGTGCCAGTAGTATGTATGTGGGAGCAAGCTCCTACAATGAGCAGTTCTTC. Translating it yields CASSMYVGASSYNEQFF.

The CDR3 here is CASSSRTGGYNEQFF. CDR3 DNA sequence: TGCGCCAGCAGCTCCCGGACAGGGGGCTACAATGAGCAGTTCTTC. The chain carries TRBV5-1 and TRBJ2-1, with 10 nucleotides matching TRBD1. After removal of 3 bases from V and 3 bases from J, the junction contained 3 bases not matched to a gene. This CDR3 spans 15 amino acids. Germline values: CDR1 SGHRS, CDR2 YFSETQ.

The chain combines TRBV7-9 with TRBJ2-1, with TRBD2 matching over 8 bases. CDR3 length: 14 amino acids. Germline loops: CDR1 SEHNR, CDR2 FQNEAQ (reference sequence). V lost 5 bases and J lost 2; bases outside the gene matches: 2. The CDR3 is CASSPTSAYNEQFF. CDR3 in DNA: TGTGCCAGCAGCCCGACTAGCGCCTACAATGAGCAGTTCTTC.

This clone has a handful of counts. The chain combines TRBV7-3 with TRBJ2-7; 11 bases are a match to TRBD1. The CDR3 is 15 residues long. Germline loops: CDR1 SGHTA, CDR2 FQGTGA. The V and J ends lost 4 bases and 6 bases, in that order; junction bases with no gene match: 8. As DNA, the CDR3 is TGTGCCAGCAGCTCCGCCGGGACAGGGGGGTTCGAGCAGTACTTC. It specifies CASSSAGTGGFEQYF.

This chain's CDR3 is CASSPRRGELFF. The CDR3 nucleotides are TGTGCCAGCAGCCCCCGTCGGGGGGAACTGTTTTTT. V gene TRBV7-2 combines with J gene TRBJ1-4, with a tentative D call TRBD1 (5 bases). The CDR3 totals 12 residues. Germline V lookup: CDR1 SGHTA, CDR2 FQGNSA. V gave up 5 bases and J gave up 12 bases, with 13 bases separating them.

The chain has TRBV7-8 and TRBJ1-5; D uncertain. The V end lost 2 bases, the J end lost 5 bases, and 13 bases lay between the germline ends. The CDR3 loop spans 15 amino acids. Germline-derived CDR1 and CDR2 are SGHVS and FQNEAQ. The CDR3 nucleotides are TGTGCCAGCAGCTTAAATTTGGACTTGGATCAGCCCCAGCATTTT. Its translation is CASSLNLDLDQPQHF. The full variable domain, its missing parts supplied by reference TRBV7-8 and TRBJ1-5, is GAGVSQSPRYKVAKRGQDVALRCDPISGHVSLFWYQQALGQGPEFLTYFQNEAQLDKSGLPSDRFFAERPEGSVSTLKIQRTQQEDSAVYLCASSLNLDLDQPQHFGDGTRLSIL.

The gene calls are TRBV19 and TRBJ1-4; D is unclear. The germline V gene has CDR1 LNHDA and CDR2 SQIVND (reference sequence). The CDR3 consists of 15 residues. V was clipped by 8 bases and J by 3 bases, with 16 bases between them. The CDR3 nucleotides are TGTGCCAGTGGGTTGGGGATAAATCCTAATGAAAAACTGTTTTTT. Translated: CASGLGINPNEKLFF.

J is TRBJ1-6 and V is TRBV6-5; weak D call: TRBD1 (5 bases). Germline V gives CDR1 MNHEY, CDR2 SVGAGI. CDR3 length equals 15 residues. With 6 bases removed from V and 12 bases from J, the gap between germline ends came to 21 bases. CDR3: CASSDPQGLSLPLHF. The CDR3 coding sequence is TGTGCCAGCAGCGACCCCCAGGGTCTTTCTTTACCCCTCCACTTT.

This chain uses TRBV4-1 with TRBJ2-6; D ambiguous. The CDR3 has 19 amino acids. Germline V gene lookup returns CDR1 MGHRA and CDR2 YSYEKL. The germline V and J ends were trimmed by 3 bases and 4 bases, with 22 bases remaining between them. CDR3 in DNA: TGCGCCAGCAGCCAGCCCCGGGCCGAACTCTCGCGCGGGGCCAACGTCCTGACTTTC. It specifies CASSQPRAELSRGANVLTF.

V is TRBV5-4 and J is TRBJ1-5, with D possibly being TRBD1 (5 bases). Germline V gene sequence: CDR1 SGHNT, CDR2 YYREEE (reference sequence). The V end lost 0 bases, the J end lost 7 bases, and 17 bases lay between the germline ends. CDR3 size: 16 residues. The chain's CDR3 is CASSLDGGSLDQPQHF. The CDR3 DNA follows: TGTGCCAGCAGCTTGGACGGGGGATCGTTAGACCAGCCCCAGCATTTT.

This clone was recorded only once. This chain links TRBV5-4 with TRBJ2-3, with 11 nucleotides matching TRBD2. V lost 3 bases and J lost 4; bases outside the gene matches: 4. The CDR3 length is 15 residues. Per the germline V gene, CDR1 is SGHNT and CDR2 is YYREEE (reference sequence). Here the CDR3 reads CASSSIAGGPDTQYF. In nucleotides, the CDR3 is TGTGCCAGCAGCTCGATAGCGGGGGGGCCAGATACGCAGTATTTT.

The sample holds a few counts of this clone. The J gene is TRBJ2-5, the V gene TRBV18; no reliable D call. The CDR3 length is 11 residues. Per the germline V gene, CDR1 is KGHSH and CDR2 is LQKENI. Between the trimmed V and J ends, which lost 5 bases and 4 bases, there was a span of 5 bases. CDR3 nucleotides: TGTGCCAGCTCAAGTCGAGAGACCCAGTACTTC. The encoded protein is CASSSRETQYF. The complete variable domain, with remaining parts taken from reference TRBV18 and TRBJ2-5, reads NAGVMQNPRHLVRRRGQEARLRCSPMKGHSHVYWYRQLPEEGLKFMVYLQKENIIDESGMPKERFSAEFPKEGPSILRIQQVVRGDSAAYFCASSSRETQYFGPGTRLLVL.

V gene TRBV11-2 combines with J gene TRBJ2-5; 7 bases are shared with TRBD1. Germline CDR1 and CDR2: SGHAT and FQNNGV. CDR3 length: 15 residues. Unmatched junction bases numbered 10, after V lost 5 bases and J lost 4 bases. DNA for the CDR3: TGTGCCAGCAGCCAGACAGGGAGTGTAGGAGAGACCCAGTACTTC. Encoded protein: CASSQTGSVGETQYF. The entire variable domain, with the rest obtained from reference TRBV11-2 and TRBJ2-5, is as follows: EAGVAQSPRYKIIEKRQSVAFWCNPISGHATLYWYQQILGQGPKLLIQFQNNGVVDDSQLPKDRFSAERLKGVDSTLKIQPAKLEDSAVYLCASSQTGSVGETQYFGPGTRLLVL.